This T cell receptor beta chain was retrieved from a study of ipilimumab plus nivolumab after autologous stem cell transplantation. Study-wide background: Patients received a median of roughly 5 ipilimumab and roughly eight nivolumab doses.

Study results and limitations: Per the authors, repertoire, Treg and microbiota data justify further study.

Germline values: CDR1 SGHDT, CDR2 YYEEEE. V was shortened by 2 bases and J by 3 bases, with 11 bases between the two germline ends. This CDR3 region has 15 residues. As concerns this clone: Its antigen is not known.

Assay: immunoSEQ multiplex PCR; the TCRdb copy retains only in-frame clones and omits some. This sample carries almost 15,000 clones, approximately 74% of them seen once, and the ten largest clones take over 9.5%. Starting 14 to 28 days after autologous transplant, ipilimumab 1 mg/kg was given. The sequencing here drew on PBMCs, taken in a trial of ipilimumab plus nivolumab as post-transplant consolidation. This sequence originates from a male donor with primary mediastinal lymphoma. V gene TRBV5-6 combines with J gene TRBJ2-2; no clear D gene. The CDR3 reads CASSFYSDDTGELFF. DNA of the CDR3: TGTGCCAGCAGCTTCTATTCCGACGACACCGGGGAGCTGTTTTTT.